This T cell receptor beta chain was captured by sequencing in a study of blood T cells in healthy people across ages. The CDR3 runs to 13 residues. Trimming pared 1 base from V and 4 bases from J, leaving 7 bases between. CDR1 is SGHTA, CDR2 FQGTGA, per germline. The second PCR ran about 6 to 11 cycles with a sample-barcoded 5' primer and J-beta primers. TCRdb passed the 5' RACE reads through MiXCR, listing each CDR3 protein once. In the table there are approximately 2,000,000 distinct CDR3 sequences, 39% of which are singletons. Regarding the study as a whole: Measured against age, TCR beta diversity per million T cells decreased in a roughly linear manner. Whereas aged donors had fewer naive CD4+ cells, long-lived donors had more of them and higher diversity. Not knowing donor CMV status may have confounded expanded clonotype changes.

About this clonotype itself: The antigen is undetermined.

This sequence joins TRBV7-3 and TRBJ1-1; unclear D gene. The sequencing input was blood. The sequence was collected from a human donor in good health. This CDR3 reads CASSLMHGTEAFF. The CDR3 DNA follows: TGTGCCAGCAGCTTAATGCACGGCACTGAAGCTTTCTTT. Based on the CDR3 plus reference TRBV7-3 and TRBJ1-1, the full variable domain is GAGVSQTPSNKVTEKGKYVELRCDPISGHTALYWYRQSLGQGPEFLIYFQGTGAADDSGLPNDRFFAVRPEGSVSTLKIQRTERGDSAVYLCASSLMHGTEAFFGQGTRLTVV.